The present entry profiles one T cell receptor (beta chain) with its context. Its specificity is not known. This record comes from a study of cytomegalovirus exposure and HLA in healthy donors. The primer mix had 60 Vbeta and 13 Jbeta primers. Clones were sequenced by immunoSEQ multiplex PCR, and TCRdb holds only the in-frame ones, with some missing. The sample has 30,000 to 40,000 clones, 90% seen once. Findings and limits, study-wide: Across donors, presence/absence analyses took sequencing depth to be roughly uniform. Later work showed greater clonal expansion in HLA-associated TCR beta chains than in equally common others.

V trimming: 2 bases; J trimming: 13 bases; junction bases outside the gene matches: 11. The CDR3 covers 15 residues. Germline values: CDR1 SGDLS, CDR2 YYNGEE. Material: PBMCs. This receptor was taken from a woman younger than 30 in good health and CMV-seronegative. V and J are TRBV9 and TRBJ2-1; 11 positions match TRBD2. The CDR3 DNA follows: TGTGCCAGCAGCGTTTTAGCGGGAGGGCCCGTGGAACAGTTCTTC. Translating it yields CASSVLAGGPVEQFF.